This is a list of T cell receptor beta chains from one sample in a study of T cell responses to AZD1222 COVID-19 vaccine. Clones were read by immunoSEQ multiplex PCR, and TCRdb kept only the in-frame ones, dropping some. The sample lists 140,000 to 150,000 clones, roughly 92% occurring once. Here the sequenced sample was peripheral blood, taken on day 0 of AZD1222 vaccination. The receptors here all came from an adult in good health. The CDR3 runs from the conserved cysteine through the conserved F or W. A D gene is named only where the DNA matches it firmly. Clone size, where shown, is once, few, many, or a class for clones that have expanded.

j_call	d_call	clone_size	v_call	cdr3_aa	cdr3_nt
TRBJ1-1	NA	NA	TRBV19	CASRYGLGAFF	TGTGCCAGTAGATATGGTCTGGGAGCTTTCTTT
TRBJ2-5	NA	NA	TRBV2	CASRAAGQSLSGTQYF	TGTGCCAGCAGGGCAGCGGGTCAGAGCCTCTCGGGGACCCAGTACTTC
TRBJ2-7	NA	few	TRBV23-1	CASRGDSGPPEGFREQYF	TGCGCCAGCAGGGGAGATTCCGGGCCTCCCGAGGGGTTTCGCGAGCAGTACTTC
TRBJ2-3	TRBD1	NA	TRBV6-5	CASSRGQGFGDTQYF	TGTGCCAGCTCCCGGGGACAGGGTTTTGGAGATACGCAGTATTTT
TRBJ2-7	NA	NA	TRBV19	CASSISGTSYEQYF	TGTGCCAGTAGTATTTCCGGGACATCCTACGAGCAGTACTTC
TRBJ1-1	NA	NA	TRBV30	CAWRSEAFF	TGTGCCTGGAGGAGTGAAGCTTTCTTT
TRBJ1-5	NA	NA	TRBV6-2/TRBV6-3	CASSLGGYSNQPQHF	TGTGCCAGCAGTTTAGGGGGATATAGCAATCAGCCCCAGCATTTT
TRBJ1-1	NA	NA	TRBV19	CASTPGKGEGTEAFF	TGTGCCAGTACCCCGGGGAAGGGCGAGGGCACTGAAGCTTTCTTT
TRBJ2-5	NA	NA	TRBV5-1	CASSLGGTSIWGQYF	TGCGCCAGCAGCTTGGGGGGGACCTCCATATGGGGCCAGTACTTC
TRBJ2-3	TRBD2	few	TRBV6-4	CASSEGAGADTQYF	TGTGCCAGCAGTGAAGGGGCGGGAGCAGATACGCAGTATTTT
TRBJ1-2	NA	NA	TRBV28	CASKPWGAYYGYTF	TGTGCCAGCAAGCCGTGGGGGGCCTATTATGGCTACACCTTC
TRBJ1-3	TRBD1	NA	TRBV5-1	CASRGTGRSGNTIYF	TGCGCCAGCAGAGGGACAGGGAGGTCTGGAAACACCATATATTTT
TRBJ1-2	NA	NA	TRBV10-3	CAISEGNYGYTF	TGTGCCATCAGTGAGGGGAACTATGGCTACACCTTC
TRBJ2-7	NA	NA	TRBV4-1	CASSPDSYEQYF	TGCGCCAGCAGCCCCGACTCCTACGAGCAGTACTTC
TRBJ2-1	TRBD1	NA	TRBV5-5	CASSKGGAANEQFF	TGTGCCAGCAGCAAAGGGGGCGCAGCGAATGAGCAGTTCTTC
TRBJ2-1	TRBD2	NA	TRBV4-1	CASSQMTLAGAEQFF	TGCGCCAGCAGCCAAATGACGCTAGCGGGAGCTGAGCAGTTCTTC
TRBJ2-7	NA	NA	TRBV7-3	CASSLSGTSSYEQYF	TGTGCCAGCAGCTTAAGCGGCACGAGCTCCTACGAGCAGTACTTC
TRBJ2-3	TRBD2	NA	TRBV28	CASSPSGTTDTQYF	TGTGCCAGCAGCCCTAGCGGAACCACAGATACGCAGTATTTT
TRBJ2-3	NA	NA	TRBV24-1	CATSARDGFTDTQYF	TGTGCCACCAGTGCCAGGGACGGTTTCACAGATACGCAGTATTTT
TRBJ2-5	TRBD1	NA	TRBV30	CAWSVGTGRETQYF	TGTGCCTGGAGTGTCGGGACAGGGAGAGAGACCCAGTACTTC
TRBJ1-6	NA	NA	TRBV6-5	CASRRSGTRNSPLHF	TGTGCCAGCAGACGCAGCGGGACAAGGAATTCACCCCTCCACTTT
TRBJ1-3	NA	NA	TRBV19	CASSIEVARNLRSGNTIYF	TGTGCCAGTAGTATAGAAGTGGCCCGAAACCTTCGCTCTGGAAACACCATATATTTT
TRBJ2-3	NA	NA	TRBV6-4	CASSSSETDTQYF	TGTGCCAGCAGTTCTAGTGAGACAGATACGCAGTATTTT
TRBJ1-1	NA	once	TRBV25-1	CASSGTGMNTEAFF	TGTGCCAGCAGTGGGACGGGAATGAACACTGAAGCTTTCTTT
TRBJ2-5	TRBD2	NA	TRBV28	CASSYVAGSGGETQYF	TGTGCCAGCAGTTACGTAGCGGGTTCGGGGGGAGAGACCCAGTACTTC
TRBJ1-3	TRBD1	NA	TRBV6-5	CASSQGAGRNTIYF	TGTGCCAGCAGCCAGGGGGCGGGGAGGAACACCATATATTTT